The 24 T cell receptor beta chains reported below all come from one sample, sequenced in a study of cytomegalovirus exposure and HLA in healthy donors. The PCR made use of 60 Vbeta and 13 Jbeta primers. Libraries were prepared by immunoSEQ multiplex PCR; TCRdb keeps only in-frame clonotypes and omits some of them. The data contain about 160,000 clones, approximately 80% of them singletons. The specimen was PBMCs. Every receptor here comes from a man younger than 35 in good health and CMV-seropositive.

This clone was seen only once. The genes are TRBV7-8 and TRBJ2-7; TRBD2 might be the D (6 bases). The CDR3 runs 16 residues. The germline V gene has CDR1 SGHVS and CDR2 FQNEAQ. V was clipped by 1 base and J by 0 bases, with 13 bases between them. The CDR3 loop reads CASSLGSGVYSYEQYF. The CDR3 DNA sequence: TGTGCCAGCAGCTTAGGGTCGGGGGTCTACTCCTACGAGCAGTACTTC.

The chain joins TRBV5-4 to TRBJ2-7; TRBD2 matches 8 bases. V lost 3 bases and J lost 3; bases outside the gene matches: 17. The CDR3 runs to 18 residues. Germline lookup yields CDR1 SGHNT and CDR2 YYREEE (reference sequence). This CDR3 reads CASSSPGTSGGSDYEQYF. In nucleotides, the CDR3 is TGTGCCAGCAGCTCCCCCGGGACTAGTGGGGGGTCGGACTACGAGCAGTACTTC.

V usage is TRBV19 and J usage is TRBJ1-2, with a weak D call TRBD1 (5 bases). V lost 2 bases to trimming and J lost 8 bases, with 15 bases between them. Germline lookup yields CDR1 LNHDA and CDR2 SQIVND (reference sequence). The length of the CDR3 is 14 residues. The CDR3 loop is CASSIRQGLLGYTF. CDR3 bases: TGTGCCAGTAGTATACGGCAGGGTCTTCTCGGCTACACCTTC. The complete variable domain, with remaining parts taken from reference TRBV19 and TRBJ1-2, reads DGGITQSPKYLFRKEGQNVTLSCEQNLNHDAMYWYRQDPGQGLRLIYYSQIVNDFQKGDIAEGYSVSREKKESFPLTVTSAQKNPTAFYLCASSIRQGLLGYTFGSGTRLTVV.

J is TRBJ1-1 and V is TRBV30; no definite D call. Per the germline V gene, CDR1 is GTSNPN and CDR2 is SVGIG (reference sequence). Deletions cut 4 bases from V and 5 bases from J, with 11 bases between. The CDR3 loop spans 12 amino acids. DNA for the CDR3: TGTGCCTGGACCCGGGGAGAAACTGAAGCTTTCTTT. This sequence encodes CAWTRGETEAFF.

This clone was picked up a small number of times. The chain joins TRBV2 to TRBJ2-7; TRBD2 matches 8 bases. The CDR3 covers 13 residues. Germline V gene data show CDR1 as SNHLY and CDR2 as FYNNEI. V shed 10 bases and J 0 bases; nucleotides not matched to a gene: 5. The CDR3 DNA sequence: TGTGCCACTATAGGACTAGCCTCCTACGAGCAGTACTTC. Encoded protein: CATIGLASYEQYF. Complete variable domain (other parts from reference TRBV2 and TRBJ2-7): EPEVTQTPSHQVTQMGQEVILRCVPISNHLYFYWYRQILGQKVEFLVSFYNNEISEKSEIFDDQFSVERPDGSNFTLKIRSTKLEDSAMYFCATIGLASYEQYFGPGTRLTVT.

The rearrangement joins TRBV5-1 to TRBJ1-2, with 8 positions matching TRBD1. Trimming at V came to 4 bases and at J to 2 bases, leaving 7 bases not matched to a gene. The germline gives CDR1 SGHRS, CDR2 YFSETQ. The CDR3 extends over 15 amino acids. The CDR3 DNA reads as TGCGCCAGCAGCCCTCCAGGGGGCGCCAACTATGGCTACACCTTC. Amino acid sequence: CASSPPGGANYGYTF.

V gene TRBV7-2 combines with J gene TRBJ2-1; tentative D call: TRBD2 (7 bases). From germline, CDR1 is SGHTA and CDR2 FQGNSA. Trimming took off 5 bases at V and 6 bases at J, with 20 bases between the two ends. There are 16 residues in the CDR3. The CDR3 DNA sequence: TGTGCCAGCAGCCTCGGTGGGGGGAGGGGGGGCAATGAGCAGTTCTTC. Its protein is CASSLGGGRGGNEQFF.

The chain carries TRBV11-2 and TRBJ1-1; TRBD1 might be the D (5 bases). This CDR3 is 13 amino acids long. Per germline, CDR1 SGHAT and CDR2 FQNNGV. Deletions cut 5 bases from V and 3 bases from J, with 10 bases between. The CDR3, as DNA: TGTGCCAGCAGCCCAGGGTGGGACACTGAAGCTTTCTTT. Its translation: CASSPGWDTEAFF.

The chain recombines TRBV2 with TRBJ1-1, with 8 positions matching TRBD1. V lost 3 bases and J lost 1; bases outside the gene matches: 1. The CDR3 is 14 residues long. Germline V CDR1 and CDR2: SNHLY, FYNNEI. As DNA, the CDR3 is TGTGCCAGCAGTGAGGACAGGGCGAACACTGAAGCTTTCTTT. It yields the protein CASSEDRANTEAFF.

V gene TRBV4-3 combines with J gene TRBJ2-7, with D unresolved. CDR3 length: 15 residues. CDR1 is LGHNA, CDR2 YSLEER, per germline. The V and J ends lost 0 bases and 2 bases respectively, with 11 bases between them. CDR3 loop: CASSQEIAEPYEQYF. The CDR3 DNA is TGCGCCAGCAGCCAAGAAATTGCAGAACCCTACGAGCAGTACTTC.

This clone was observed a handful of times. V and J are TRBV19 and TRBJ2-7, with 9 bases that match TRBD1. The germline CDR1 and CDR2 sequences are LNHDA and SQIVND (reference sequence). This CDR3 comprises 13 residues. V was clipped by 3 bases and J by 4 bases; unmatched bases: 1. The DNA of the CDR3 is TGTGCCAGTAGTATTGGGACAGGGTACGAGCAGTACTTC. Translation gives CASSIGTGYEQYF. The variable domain in full, completed from reference TRBV19 and TRBJ2-7, reads DGGITQSPKYLFRKEGQNVTLSCEQNLNHDAMYWYRQDPGQGLRLIYYSQIVNDFQKGDIAEGYSVSREKKESFPLTVTSAQKNPTAFYLCASSIGTGYEQYFGPGTRLTVT.

This chain's CDR3 is CASSFEGGGYGYTF. The CDR3 nucleotides are TGCGCCAGCAGCTTTGAGGGTGGTGGCTATGGCTACACCTTC. The genes are TRBV5-1 and TRBJ1-2; D gene ambiguous. The V gene's germline CDR1 is SGHRS and CDR2 YFSETQ. V lost 2 bases and J 4 bases, leaving 12 bases between the germline ends. The CDR3 consists of 14 residues.

The gene calls are TRBV5-1 and TRBJ2-3, with TRBD2 as a possible D gene (6 bases). The CDR3 sequence is 17 residues long. V lost 0 bases to trimming and J lost 1 base, with 15 bases between them. Germline loops: CDR1 SGHRS, CDR2 YFSETQ. This chain's CDR3 is CASSLAYLGGGTDTQYF. The CDR3 bases are TGCGCCAGCAGCTTGGCCTACCTGGGCGGGGGCACAGATACGCAGTATTTT.

The chain has TRBV6-5 and TRBJ1-2, with D possibly being TRBD1 (5 bases). Germline V gene data show CDR1 as MNHEY and CDR2 as SVGAGI. The V gene lost 8 bases and the J gene lost 8 bases, with 18 bases spanning the gap. The CDR3 sequence is 13 residues long. Written as DNA, the CDR3 is TGTGCCAGCCGCCGGGCCGGGACTAAAGGCTACACCTTC. Translating it yields CASRRAGTKGYTF.

CDR3 sequence reads: CASSEWGGGTGELFF. The CDR3 region has the DNA TGCGCCAGCAGTGAGTGGGGGGGCGGTACCGGGGAGCTGTTTTTT. The rearrangement uses TRBV10-2 and TRBJ2-2, with D tentatively TRBD2 (7 bases). CDR3 length: 15 residues. From germline, CDR1 is WSHSY and CDR2 SAAADI. Trimming stripped 1 base from V and 5 bases from J, with 11 bases between.

Points on this clone: The junction departs from the called germline gene at one end, perhaps through a read error. The chain recombines TRBV7-7 with TRBJ2-7; the match to TRBD1 covers 8 bases. The CDR3 sequence is 14 residues long. Per the germline V gene, CDR1 is SSHAT and CDR2 is FNYEAQ (reference sequence). The CDR3 DNA follows: TGTGCTAGCAGCTTGCAACAGGGGGCCTACGAGCAGTACTTC. The encoded protein is CASSLQQGAYEQYF.

The chain has TRBV4-2 and TRBJ1-2; 7 bases are shared with TRBD1. After removal of 3 bases from V and 6 bases from J, the junction contained 7 bases not matched to a gene. The germline V gene encodes CDR1 LGHNA and CDR2 YNFKEQ. The CDR3 has 14 amino acids. The CDR3 region is CASSHPDRAHGYTF. CDR3 sequence (DNA): TGTGCCAGCAGCCATCCCGACAGGGCTCATGGCTACACCTTC.

The chain carries TRBV10-1 and TRBJ2-7, with a tentative D call TRBD2 (5 bases). The germline V gene encodes CDR1 WNHNN and CDR2 SYGVQD (reference sequence). This CDR3 has 15 amino acids. V lost 2 bases, J lost 0 bases, and 11 bases lay in between. The CDR3 sequence is CASSEGLASSYEQYF. The CDR3 bases are TGCGCCAGCAGTGAGGGACTGGCTAGCTCCTACGAGCAGTACTTC.

The J gene is TRBJ2-4, the V gene TRBV19; D perhaps matches TRBD1 (6 bases). The CDR3 has 15 amino acids. Germline V gene sequence: CDR1 LNHDA, CDR2 SQIVND (reference sequence). Trimming pared 5 bases from V and 0 bases from J, leaving 11 bases between. For the CDR3, the DNA is TGTGCCAGTAGTTACAGGGTCCTAGCCAAAAACATTCAGTACTTC. The encoded protein is CASSYRVLAKNIQYF. Full variable domain (missing parts from reference TRBV19 and TRBJ2-4): DGGITQSPKYLFRKEGQNVTLSCEQNLNHDAMYWYRQDPGQGLRLIYYSQIVNDFQKGDIAEGYSVSREKKESFPLTVTSAQKNPTAFYLCASSYRVLAKNIQYFGAGTRLSVL.

This clone was observed a single time. The genes are TRBV28 and TRBJ2-7; D possibly corresponds to TRBD2 (6 bases). With 5 bases removed from V and 0 bases from J, the gap between germline ends came to 20 bases. This CDR3 is built from 17 residues. Germline V gene data show CDR1 as MDHEN and CDR2 as SYDVKM. This chain's CDR3 is CASSPPSRRGSSYEQYF. CDR3 nucleotide sequence: TGTGCCAGCAGTCCCCCATCCCGACGGGGGAGCTCCTACGAGCAGTACTTC.

Written as DNA, the CDR3 is TGTGCCAGCAGCGCGGGACAGCGTACAGTTAACTATGGCTACACCTTC. Amino acid sequence: CASSAGQRTVNYGYTF. The V gene is TRBV5-4, the J gene TRBJ1-2, with TRBD1 matching over 7 bases. With V trimmed by 4 bases and J by 1 base, 10 bases remained unmatched. The CDR3 has 16 residues. The germline V gene encodes CDR1 SGHNT and CDR2 YYREEE (reference sequence).

V and J are TRBV12-5 and TRBJ2-1; TRBD2 matches at 12 bases. This CDR3 comprises 18 residues. V gave up 2 bases and J gave up 5 bases; unmatched junction bases: 10. Germline CDR1 reads LGHNT; CDR2 reads FRNRAP. The CDR3 DNA reads TGTGCTAGTGGTTTGATTGACGGACTAGCGGGATCCCACAATGAGCAGTTCTTC. This sequence encodes CASGLIDGLAGSHNEQFF.

The chain recombines TRBV7-2 with TRBJ2-7; TRBD1 aligns across 7 bases. Looked up from germline, CDR1 is SGHTA and CDR2 is FQGNSA. The CDR3 is 13 amino acids. Losses at the gene ends were 4 bases for V and 2 bases for J; bases not matched to a gene: 2. The CDR3 here is CASSSTGPYEQYF. CDR3 DNA sequence: TGTGCCAGCAGCTCGACAGGGCCCTACGAGCAGTACTTC. The full variable domain, rest sourced from reference TRBV7-2 and TRBJ2-7, is GAGVSQSPSNKVTEKGKDVELRCDPISGHTALYWYRQSLGQGLEFLIYFQGNSAPDKSGLPSDRFSAERTGGSVSTLTIQRTQQEDSAVYLCASSSTGPYEQYFGPGTRLTVT.

The rearrangement uses TRBV2 and TRBJ2-5; 7 bases map to TRBD2. The CDR3 contains 14 residues. V trimming: 9 bases; J trimming: 3 bases; junction bases outside the gene matches: 10. Germline V gene lookup returns CDR1 SNHLY and CDR2 FYNNEI. CDR3 sequence reads: CARGPDGLEETQYF. CDR3 bases: TGTGCCAGGGGCCCGGACGGACTAGAAGAGACCCAGTACTTC. The variable domain in full, with the rest retrieved from reference TRBV2 and TRBJ2-5, is EPEVTQTPSHQVTQMGQEVILRCVPISNHLYFYWYRQILGQKVEFLVSFYNNEISEKSEIFDDQFSVERPDGSNFTLKIRSTKLEDSAMYFCARGPDGLEETQYFGPGTRLLVL.